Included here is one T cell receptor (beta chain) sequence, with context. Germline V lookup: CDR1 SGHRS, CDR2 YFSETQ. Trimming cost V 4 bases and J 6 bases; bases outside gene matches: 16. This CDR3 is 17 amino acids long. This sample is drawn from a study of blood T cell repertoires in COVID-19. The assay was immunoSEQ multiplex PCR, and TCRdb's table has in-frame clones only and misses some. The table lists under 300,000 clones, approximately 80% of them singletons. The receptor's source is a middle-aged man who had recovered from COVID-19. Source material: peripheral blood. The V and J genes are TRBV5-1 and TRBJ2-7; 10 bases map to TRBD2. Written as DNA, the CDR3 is TGCGCCAGCAGCCCACCTAGCGGGAGTTCGTTGGGGGGCGAGCAGTACTTC. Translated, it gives CASSPPSGSSLGGEQYF.